This T cell receptor beta chain was sequenced in a study of CD4 and CD8 cells across lung adenocarcinoma regions. Each CDR3 protein is one row after TCRdb ran MiXCR on the PCR reads. The sample has around 10,000 distinct CDR3 sequences, 35% to 60% seen once. The patients had localized lung adenocarcinoma, a non-small cell subtype. On this clonotype: This likely comes from a read error, as the CDR3 has no conserved phenylalanine or tryptophan at its end. No DNA is shown, since the ends of the CDR3 on it are uncertain; the CDR3 is the one TCRdb lists.

The clonotype was recovered from a male donor with lung adenocarcinoma. The CD4 and CD8 labels of this study may be unreliable. The source material was CD8+ T cells from the margin of a lung tumor.

CDR3 region: CASRGQASHLHFGN. The chain couples TRBV6-1 to TRBJ2-5; the table's D gene call, TRBD1, was not cross checked with the DNA. The CDR3 is 14 residues long, counting both termini. Germline CDR1 and CDR2: MNHNS and SASEGT.